Below, 21 T cell receptor beta chains from the same sample are listed, as sequenced in a study of blood T cell repertoires in COVID-19. Some clones are missing from TCRdb's copy, which holds only in-frame ones; the method was immunoSEQ multiplex PCR. The sample lists 250,000 to 300,000 clones, 88% occurring once. Sequencing was done on a sample of PBMCs or T cells enriched from blood (not recorded which). All receptors derive from a woman in her sixties or seventies in a cohort exposed to, infected with or recovered from COVID-19 (not recorded which).

CDR3 residues: CASSLLPGQGNEQFF. The DNA for the CDR3 is TGTGCCAGCAGTCTACTACCGGGACAGGGCAATGAGCAGTTCTTC. V and J are TRBV27 and TRBJ2-1; 9 bases line up with TRBD1. This CDR3 spans 15 amino acids. Germline V CDR1 and CDR2: MNHEY, SMNVEV (reference sequence). The V gene end was trimmed by 5 bases and the J gene end by 6 bases; junction bases not matched to a gene: 8.

This clone was detected once. The chain combines TRBV27 with TRBJ1-5; D not certain. This CDR3 spans 12 amino acids. Germline V gene data show CDR1 as MNHEY and CDR2 as SMNVEV (reference sequence). V was trimmed by 6 bases and J by 8 bases, leaving 11 bases between them. The CDR3 sequence is CASSAGVEPQHF. The DNA for the CDR3 is TGTGCCAGCAGCGCCGGGGTCGAGCCCCAGCATTTT.

The rearrangement uses TRBV18 and TRBJ1-1; weak D call: TRBD1 (6 bases). V lost 6 bases and J 1 base, leaving 12 bases between the germline ends. Germline CDR1 is KGHSH and CDR2 is LQKENI. The CDR3 is made up of 14 amino acids. CDR3 in amino acids: CASSQQGRNTEAFF. Here the CDR3 DNA reads TGTGCCAGCTCGCAACAGGGACGGAACACTGAAGCTTTCTTT.

The chain has TRBV20-1 and TRBJ2-5, with D tentatively TRBD2 (6 bases). The CDR3 loop spans 12 amino acids. V lost 3 bases and J lost 3, with 8 bases in between. The V gene's germline CDR1 is DFQATT and CDR2 SNEGSKA (reference sequence). The CDR3 region has the DNA TGCAGTGCTAGTGTAGCGGAAGAGACCCAGTACTTC. Translation gives CSASVAEETQYF.

The chain joins TRBV9 to TRBJ2-5, with 7 positions matching TRBD2. J was trimmed by 4 bases and V by 0 bases; bases with no gene match: 6. There are 15 residues in the CDR3. Per the germline V gene, CDR1 is SGDLS and CDR2 is YYNGEE. The CDR3 spells CASSVGGGRGETQYF. For the CDR3, the DNA is TGTGCCAGCAGCGTAGGAGGCGGGAGAGGAGAGACCCAGTACTTC.

The V and J genes are TRBV9 and TRBJ2-3; the match to TRBD2 covers 8 bases. Germline CDR1 is SGDLS and CDR2 is YYNGEE. The CDR3 consists of 14 residues. Germline trimming cut 4 bases from V and 5 bases from J; bases unmatched to any gene: 6. CDR3 nucleotides: TGTGCCAGCAGCCTGGGACTAGAAGTAGATACGCAGTATTTT. It specifies CASSLGLEVDTQYF.

The V call is TRBV21-1, the J call TRBJ2-7; the table's D call TRBD2 went unverified against the DNA. TRBV21-1 is given as a pseudogene. The CDR3 is made up of 20 amino acids. For the CDR3, the DNA is TGTGCCAGCAGCAAAAGGGCGGACAGGGGGATAGCGGGAGGGCCCCCCGAGCAGTACTTC. Protein product: CASSKRADRGIAGGPPEQYF.

The chain links TRBV18 to TRBJ2-1; 16 bases line up with TRBD2. CDR1 KGHSH and CDR2 LQKENI come from the germline V gene. The CDR3 length is 18 residues. Trimming took 4 bases from V and 8 from J; bases not matched to a gene: 11. For the CDR3, the DNA is TGTGCCAGCTCACGGGGGACTAGCGGGAGGGCCTATGGCGATGAGCAGTTCTTC. Its protein is CASSRGTSGRAYGDEQFF.

In this sample, this clone turned up many times. The rearrangement uses TRBV27 and TRBJ2-7; D might be TRBD1 (6 bases). The CDR3 sequence is 14 residues long. From germline, CDR1 is MNHEY and CDR2 SMNVEV (reference sequence). Trimming pared 7 bases from V and 6 bases from J, leaving 19 bases between. For the CDR3, the DNA is TGTGCCAGCAATATACAGGGTCGGGTCGGCGAGCAGTACTTC. It translates to CASNIQGRVGEQYF.

J is TRBJ2-7 and V is TRBV4-2; 10 positions agree with TRBD2. Looked up from germline, CDR1 is LGHNA and CDR2 is YNFKEQ. V shed 0 bases, J shed 5 bases, and the junction held 10 bases outside the gene matches. The CDR3 is 17 residues long. The DNA for the CDR3 is TGTGCCAGCAGCCAAGAATTGGCTAGCGGGAGTAGGGACGAGCAGTACTTC. Protein: CASSQELASGSRDEQYF.

The V and J genes are TRBV7-9 and TRBJ2-1; D is possibly TRBD1 (5 bases). CDR1 is SEHNR, CDR2 FQNEAQ, per germline (reference sequence). The CDR3 covers 17 residues. Deletions cut 4 bases from V and 7 bases from J, with 23 bases between. The CDR3 sequence: CASSSTAGQGGWNEQFF. CDR3 DNA: TGTGCCAGCAGCTCCACTGCCGGGCAGGGCGGTTGGAATGAGCAGTTCTTC.

In its sample, this clone was seen once. The chain carries TRBV30 and TRBJ2-5; D remains unclear. V lost 0 bases to trimming and J lost 1 base, with 6 bases between them. Germline-derived CDR1 and CDR2 are GTSNPN and SVGIG (reference sequence). This CDR3 spans 13 amino acids. CDR3 sequence: CAWSVNSQETQYF. CDR3 in DNA: TGTGCCTGGAGTGTGAACAGCCAAGAGACCCAGTACTTC.

This chain links TRBV19 with TRBJ2-1, with 11 positions matching TRBD2. CDR3 length: 17 amino acids. Germline CDR1 reads LNHDA; CDR2 reads SQIVND (reference sequence). The junction had 11 bases not matched to a gene; V was cut back by 3 bases and J by 7 bases. The CDR3 DNA sequence: TGTGCCAGTAGTATCCGCACTAGCGGGAGTCATGTAAATGAGCAGTTCTTC. It specifies CASSIRTSGSHVNEQFF. The full variable domain, its missing parts supplied by reference TRBV19 and TRBJ2-1, is DGGITQSPKYLFRKEGQNVTLSCEQNLNHDAMYWYRQDPGQGLRLIYYSQIVNDFQKGDIAEGYSVSREKKESFPLTVTSAQKNPTAFYLCASSIRTSGSHVNEQFFGPGTRLTVL.

This sequence joins TRBV9 and TRBJ1-5, with 7 positions matching TRBD1. The germline V gene encodes CDR1 SGDLS and CDR2 YYNGEE. This CDR3 comprises 15 residues. The V and J ends lost 3 bases and 0 bases, in that order; junction bases with no gene match: 3. CDR3 bases: TGTGCCAGCAGCGCGTGGGACAGTAGCAATCAGCCCCAGCATTTT. It yields the protein CASSAWDSSNQPQHF.

The V and J genes are TRBV28 and TRBJ2-2; 8 bases line up with TRBD1. J lost 3 bases, V lost 4 bases, and 7 bases had no gene match. Germline CDR1 and CDR2: MDHEN and SYDVKM. The CDR3 spans 16 residues. CDR3 sequence (DNA): TGTGCCAGCAGTTCGAACAGGGGGTCGGACACCGGGGAGCTGTTTTTT. Its protein product is CASSSNRGSDTGELFF.

J is TRBJ2-3 and V is TRBV11-2; possible D gene TRBD2, 5 bases. The germline V gene encodes CDR1 SGHAT and CDR2 FQNNGV. The CDR3 spans 14 residues. Trimming stripped 8 bases from V and 2 bases from J, with 14 bases between. This chain's CDR3 is CASDKGLHTDTQYF. The CDR3 DNA sequence: TGTGCCAGCGATAAAGGACTTCACACAGATACGCAGTATTTT.

This clone was recorded only once. This rearrangement joins TRBV7-2 to TRBJ2-1, with 8 positions matching TRBD2. Germline V gene lookup returns CDR1 SGHTA and CDR2 FQGNSA. The CDR3 has 15 residues. The trim removed 2 bases at V and 8 bases at J, leaving 8 bases unmatched. The CDR3: CASSLRREVTYEQFF. In DNA, the CDR3 is TGTGCCAGCAGCTTACGGCGGGAGGTAACCTATGAGCAGTTCTTC.

This chain uses TRBV3-1 (or the pseudogene TRBV3-2) with TRBJ2-7; the D gene is possibly TRBD2 (6 bases). The germline CDR1 and CDR2 sequences are LGHDT and YNNKEL (reference sequence). This CDR3 is 13 amino acids long. Trimming removed 4 bases from V and 0 bases from J, with 7 bases in between. This CDR3 reads CASSRLVSYEQYF. The CDR3, as DNA: TGTGCCAGCAGCCGACTAGTCTCCTACGAGCAGTACTTC.

V gene TRBV24-1 combines with J gene TRBJ2-7, with D maybe TRBD2 (6 bases). Trimming took 3 bases from V and 5 from J, leaving 19 bases between them. Germline CDR1 is KGHDR and CDR2 is SFDVKD. This CDR3 contains 16 residues. The CDR3 sequence is CATSDPASATGDEQYF. DNA for the CDR3: TGTGCCACCAGTGATCCTGCTAGCGCTACGGGGGACGAGCAGTACTTC.

The J gene is TRBJ2-3, the V gene TRBV4-2; 10 bases align to TRBD2. This CDR3 contains 16 residues. Germline lookup yields CDR1 LGHNA and CDR2 YNFKEQ. V shed 4 bases, J shed 3 bases, and the junction held 7 bases outside the gene matches. DNA for the CDR3: TGTGCCAGCAGCCGGGTAGCTAGCGGGAGTACAGATACGCAGTATTTT. It is translated as CASSRVASGSTDTQYF.

The gene calls are TRBV5-4 and TRBJ1-1, with TRBD1 matching over 7 bases. The CDR3 runs to 14 residues. Germline loops: CDR1 SGHNT, CDR2 YYREEE (reference sequence). J lost 5 bases, V lost 4 bases, and 8 bases had no gene match. The CDR3 DNA follows: TGTGCCAGCAGCCGCGAGACAGGGCGGACTGAAGCTTTCTTT. Its protein product is CASSRETGRTEAFF.